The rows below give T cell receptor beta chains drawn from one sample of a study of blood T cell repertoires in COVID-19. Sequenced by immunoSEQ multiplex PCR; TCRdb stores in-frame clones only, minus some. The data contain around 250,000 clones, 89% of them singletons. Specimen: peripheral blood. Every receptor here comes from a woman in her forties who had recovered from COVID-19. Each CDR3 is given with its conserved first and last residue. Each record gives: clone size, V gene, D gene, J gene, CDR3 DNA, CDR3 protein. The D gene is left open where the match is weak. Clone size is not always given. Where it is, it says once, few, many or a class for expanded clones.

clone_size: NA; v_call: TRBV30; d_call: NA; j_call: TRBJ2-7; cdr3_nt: TGTGCCTGGACCCCCGGGACTTTAGAGCAGTACTTC; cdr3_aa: CAWTPGTLEQYF
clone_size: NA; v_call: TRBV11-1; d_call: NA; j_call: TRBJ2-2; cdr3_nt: TGTGCCAGCTTCCTAACGGTCACCGGGGAGCTGTTTTTT; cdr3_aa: CASFLTVTGELFF
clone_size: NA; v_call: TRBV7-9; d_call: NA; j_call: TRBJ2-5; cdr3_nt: TGTGCCAGCAGCTTTCTCCGGGGGGAGACCCAGTACTTC; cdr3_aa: CASSFLRGETQYF
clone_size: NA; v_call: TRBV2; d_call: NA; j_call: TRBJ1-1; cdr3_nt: TGTGCCAGCAGTGAACTGGACAGCAACACTGAAGCTTTCTTT; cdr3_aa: CASSELDSNTEAFF
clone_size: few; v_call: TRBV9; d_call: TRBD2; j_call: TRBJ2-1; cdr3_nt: TGTGCCAGCAGCGGACTGACTAGCGGGGGGACCAATGAGCAGTTCTTC; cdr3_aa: CASSGLTSGGTNEQFF
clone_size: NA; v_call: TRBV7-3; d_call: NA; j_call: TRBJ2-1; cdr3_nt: TGTGCCAGCAGCTTAGGGGTAGGGAGAAATGAGCAGTTCTTC; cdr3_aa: CASSLGVGRNEQFF
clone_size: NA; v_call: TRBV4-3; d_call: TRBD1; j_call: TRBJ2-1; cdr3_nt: TGCGCCAGCAGCCAAGATAGGTGGCCAGGGGGCCGCAATGAGCAGTTCTTC; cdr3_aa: CASSQDRWPGGRNEQFF
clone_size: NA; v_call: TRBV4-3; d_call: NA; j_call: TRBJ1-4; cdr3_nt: TGCGCCAGCAGCCAAGGTCTACAGCTAAGGGAAAAACTGTTTTTT; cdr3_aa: CASSQGLQLREKLFF
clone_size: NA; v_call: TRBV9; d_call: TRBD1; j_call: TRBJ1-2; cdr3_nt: TGTGCCAGCAGCACCGGGACAGGGGGGTTAGCTAACTATGGCTACACCTTC; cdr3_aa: CASSTGTGGLANYGYTF
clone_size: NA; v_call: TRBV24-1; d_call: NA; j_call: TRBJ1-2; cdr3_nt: TGTGCCACCAGTGATCACCGGGGCTACACCTTC; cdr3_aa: CATSDHRGYTF
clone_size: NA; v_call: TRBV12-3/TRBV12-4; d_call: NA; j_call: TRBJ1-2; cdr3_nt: TGTGCCAGCCGGCCCGGCAGCGGTGGCTACACCTTC; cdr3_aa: CASRPGSGGYTF